The clone carrying this T cell receptor beta chain was detected a few times. Its antigen remains unidentified. The TCR beta CDR3 regions underwent amplification using RNA transcripts as the source. TCR CDR3 regions were first amplified by RT-PCR with HTBI primers. TCRdb independently ran MiXCR on the multiplex PCR reads; one entry per CDR3 protein. The sample holds fewer than 550,000 distinct CDR3 sequences; roughly 14% are singletons and the top ten take over 12%. Graves' hyperthyroidism showing no ophthalmopathy progression within 18 months was considered stable. The hyperthyroidism patients had all been newly diagnosed, and their disease duration was under 2 months. Their ages ranged from 18 to 65 years. V was pared by 0 bases and J by 4 bases, with 15 bases between. CDR1 and CDR2 (germline): LNHNV, YYDKDF (reference sequence). The CDR3 sequence is 16 residues long. This entry belongs to a study of T cells in Graves' hyperthyroidism and ophthalmopathy.

Study observations and caveats: Ophthalmopathy, which appeared later, was predicted by the model a median 6.5 months before onset. Blood also held most thyroid clonotypes expanded beyond 0.001.

The rearrangement joins TRBV15 to TRBJ2-5, with D perhaps matching TRBD2 (7 bases). Sequenced: blood. The receptor was isolated from a young woman with Graves' hyperthyroidism. The CDR3 DNA reads TGTGCCACCAGCAGAGAACATGGGGGAGGGGGAGAGACCCAGTACTTC. It codes for CATSREHGGGGETQYF.